These 21 T cell receptor beta chains share one sample of origin, sequenced in a study of T-cell reconstitution after alpha-beta-depleted transplantation in children. The library targeted TCRbeta and was prepared with unique molecular identifiers. Using its own MiXCR run on the PCR reads, TCRdb lists one record per CDR3 protein. The sample lists roughly 500,000 distinct CDR3 sequences; approximately 32% were seen once. Sequences were derived from PBMCs from the stem cell graft donor, sampled from the stem cell graft. The source of these receptors is a human donor who donated a stem cell graft to a child with aplastic anemia.

The chain joins TRBV27 to TRBJ1-2; D is unresolved. Trimming took off 0 bases at V and 4 bases at J, with 12 bases between the two ends. CDR3 size: 15 residues. Germline V gene sequence: CDR1 MNHEY, CDR2 SMNVEV (reference sequence). CDR3 sequence (DNA): TGTGCCAGCAGTTTATCAAGCGGAGGGCGCTATGGCTACACCTTC. Translation gives CASSLSSGGRYGYTF.

The V and J genes are TRBV20-1 and TRBJ1-2; no clear D. This CDR3 spans 18 amino acids. Trimming cost V 5 bases and J 5 bases, with 30 bases left between them. Germline CDR1 reads DFQATT; CDR2 reads SNEGSKA (reference sequence). CDR3 nucleotide sequence: TGCAGTGCTGGTTCACGCCCGGGGTTGGACCGAGGATATTATGGCTACACCTTC. Translated: CSAGSRPGLDRGYYGYTF.

The chain employs TRBV20-1 and TRBJ1-3; D not certain. V was clipped by 0 bases and J by 2 bases, with 8 bases between them. The length of the CDR3 is 14 residues. In germline, CDR1 is DFQATT, CDR2 SNEGSKA (reference sequence). CDR3 loop: CSARDLRTGNTIYF. The CDR3 nucleotides read TGCAGTGCTAGAGATCTGAGGACTGGAAACACCATATATTTT.

This clonotype was found many times. This chain joins TRBV12-3 or TRBV12-4 and TRBJ2-6; tentative D call: TRBD2 (6 bases). V shed 3 bases and J shed 0 bases, with 6 bases lying between them. This CDR3 region has 15 residues. The CDR3 coding sequence is TGTGCCAGCAGTTTCGGGGGCTCTGGGGCCAACGTCCTGACTTTC. Protein sequence: CASSFGGSGANVLTF.

V gene TRBV12-3 or TRBV12-4 combines with J gene TRBJ1-6; D gene ambiguous. This CDR3 has 14 residues. V was cut by 5 bases and J by 7 bases, with 12 bases left in between. The CDR3, as DNA: TGTGCCAGCAGTAGTCGTGCGGAGAATTCACCCCTCCACTTT. It encodes CASSSRAENSPLHF.

This chain uses TRBV30 with TRBJ2-3; 7 bases line up with TRBD1. There are 18 residues in the CDR3. The V gene's germline CDR1 is GTSNPN and CDR2 SVGIG (reference sequence). Unmatched junction bases numbered 18, after V lost 4 bases and J lost 2 bases. CDR3 nucleotides: TGTGCCTGGAAGGGAAGACACCCGGGACAGAGATTCACAGATACGCAGTATTTT. It is translated as CAWKGRHPGQRFTDTQYF.

The sample holds a few counts of this clonotype. The J gene is TRBJ1-2, the V gene TRBV27, with 10 bases identical to TRBD1. Germline lookup yields CDR1 MNHEY and CDR2 SMNVEV (reference sequence). V shed 7 bases and J 6 bases; nucleotides not matched to a gene: 5. CDR3 size: 13 residues. This CDR3 is CASNPGQGDGYTF. The DNA of the CDR3 is TGTGCCAGCAATCCTGGACAGGGGGATGGCTACACCTTC.

This clonotype has just a few counts. This sequence joins TRBV24-1 and TRBJ2-3, with unresolved D. V shed 5 bases and J shed 5 bases, with 13 bases lying between them. Germline CDR1 KGHDR, CDR2 SFDVKD. There are 14 residues in the CDR3. CDR3 residues: CATSAPGQRDTQYF. CDR3 nucleotides: TGTGCCACCAGTGCCCCTGGCCAACGAGATACGCAGTATTTT.

This chain links TRBV6-2 or TRBV6-3 with TRBJ2-1, with D possibly being TRBD1 (6 bases). The CDR3 covers 14 residues. Germline-derived CDR1 and CDR2 are MNHEY and SVGEGT. Trimming took 4 bases from V and 8 from J, leaving 15 bases between them. The CDR3 DNA reads TGTGCCAGCAGTTCCACCTTACAGGGTCATGAGCAGTTCTTC. Its translation is CASSSTLQGHEQFF.

The chain is built from TRBV7-2 and TRBJ1-1; D not resolved. The CDR3 has 13 residues. The germline gives CDR1 SGHTA, CDR2 FQGNSA. With 1 base removed from V and 4 bases from J, the gap between germline ends came to 7 bases. The DNA of the CDR3 is TGTGCCAGCAGCTTAGGGACGCGCACTGAAGCTTTCTTT. Protein product: CASSLGTRTEAFF.

With regard to this clonotype: The junction departs from germline at one end; a sequencing error may be responsible. CDR3 sequence (DNA): TGTGCCAGCAGCTTAGCTACCGGGACAACAATCGACTTC. This sequence encodes CASSLATGTTIDF. The chain has TRBV7-9 and TRBJ2-7; tentative D call: TRBD1 (6 bases). The CDR3 has 13 amino acids. Germline V CDR1 and CDR2: SEHNR, FQNEAQ (reference sequence).

V gene TRBV5-6 combines with J gene TRBJ1-2, with unresolved D. Germline V gives CDR1 SGHDT, CDR2 YYEEEE. The CDR3 is 15 amino acids. Trimming took 1 base from V and 0 from J, leaving 10 bases between them. CDR3 loop: CASSLFGKANYGYTF. Here the CDR3 DNA reads TGTGCCAGCAGCTTGTTTGGGAAAGCTAACTATGGCTACACCTTC.

The V gene is TRBV6-5, the J gene TRBJ2-1, with 13 bases fitting TRBD2. The CDR3 is 13 amino acids. The V gene's germline CDR1 is MNHEY and CDR2 SVGAGI. J was trimmed by 8 bases and V by 9 bases; bases with no gene match: 4. CDR3 in amino acids: CASGLAGEYEQFF. Written as DNA, the CDR3 is TGTGCCAGTGGACTAGCGGGAGAATATGAGCAGTTCTTC.

The CDR3 nucleotides read TGCAGCGTTACGAACTATGGCTACACCTTC. It specifies CSVTNYGYTF. This chain links TRBV29-1 with TRBJ1-2; D gene ambiguous. The CDR3 spans 10 residues. The germline gives CDR1 SQVTM, CDR2 ANQGSEA. Trimming left V 5 bases short and J 2 bases short, with 3 bases between.

This clonotype was recorded a few times. The chain links TRBV4-1 to TRBJ2-2, with 8 positions matching TRBD2. Germline lookup yields CDR1 MGHRA and CDR2 YSYEKL. CDR3 length: 18 residues. Trimming at V came to 3 bases and at J to 4 bases, leaving 13 bases not matched to a gene. The CDR3: CASSHPATGRAVTGELFF. The DNA of the CDR3 is TGCGCCAGCAGCCACCCTGCTACCGGGAGGGCGGTCACCGGGGAGCTGTTTTTT.

The J gene is TRBJ2-5, the V gene TRBV20-1; the D call may be TRBD1 or TRBD2 (5 bases each). Germline lookup yields CDR1 DFQATT and CDR2 SNEGSKA (reference sequence). The CDR3 is 15 amino acids. The V end lost 0 bases, the J end lost 4 bases, and 15 bases lay between the germline ends. DNA of the CDR3: TGCAGTGCTAGAGATTACGCCACTGGGGGAGAGACCCAGTACTTC. As protein: CSARDYATGGETQYF.

The V call is TRBV19, the J call TRBJ2-1; D uncertain. The CDR3 has 16 residues. Trimming left V 1 base short and J 3 bases short, with 13 bases between. CDR1 and CDR2 (germline): LNHDA, SQIVND (reference sequence). The CDR3 sequence is CASSIGPGSYYNEQFF. For the CDR3, the DNA is TGTGCCAGTAGTATAGGGCCGGGCTCCTACTACAATGAGCAGTTCTTC.

This clonotype showed up just a few times. The V gene is TRBV5-3, the J gene TRBJ2-5; D uncertain. TRBV5-3 is assigned to the ORF class and has an uncertain function. The ends were cut back, 3 bases at V and 0 bases at J, with 15 bases in the middle. The CDR3 is made up of 16 amino acids. CDR3 DNA: TGTGCCAGAAGCTCAGTCCATACCGGGTACCAAGAGACCCAGTACTTC. It translates to CARSSVHTGYQETQYF.

Only a few counts were recorded for this clonotype. This chain uses TRBV9 with TRBJ1-2; D is unresolved. V lost 1 base, J lost 8 bases, and 12 bases lay in between. The germline CDR1 and CDR2 sequences are SGDLS and YYNGEE. The CDR3 covers 13 residues. Written as DNA, the CDR3 is TGTGCCAGCAGCGTACCGCGAATTGGAGGCTACACCTTC. It codes for CASSVPRIGGYTF.

This clonotype was recorded many times. The gene calls are TRBV12-3 or TRBV12-4 and TRBJ2-5, with D perhaps matching TRBD2 (6 bases). The CDR3 loop spans 14 amino acids. Trimming shortened V by 6 bases and J by 7 bases, and 18 bases separated the two germline ends. The CDR3 sequence is CASSGTPLFGTQYF. In nucleotides, the CDR3 is TGTGCCAGCAGCGGGACTCCCCTATTCGGGACCCAGTACTTC.

A few counts support this clonotype. The chain combines TRBV7-2 with TRBJ2-7; D uncertain. There are 14 residues in the CDR3. V lost 2 bases, J lost 4 bases, and 12 bases lay in between. The germline V gene has CDR1 SGHTA and CDR2 FQGNSA. The CDR3 reads CASSLSSLSYEQYF. The CDR3 region has the DNA TGTGCCAGCAGCTTATCGTCCCTTAGTTACGAGCAGTACTTC. The full variable domain, its missing parts supplied by reference TRBV7-2 and TRBJ2-7, is GAGVSQSPSNKVTEKGKDVELRCDPISGHTALYWYRQSLGQGLEFLIYFQGNSAPDKSGLPSDRFSAERTGGSVSTLTIQRTQQEDSAVYLCASSLSSLSYEQYFGPGTRLTVT.